The source of this TCR beta chain is a study of patients and donors after allogeneic stem cell transplantation. TCRdb processed the RT-PCR reads anew with MiXCR; each CDR3 protein has one entry. The sample holds some 230,000 distinct CDR3 sequences, around 14% seen once. This clonotype has just a few counts. The sample taken for sequencing was blood, either unsorted or a sorted T cell fraction (not recorded which). The sequence was obtained from a human donor who was either an allogeneic HSCT recipient or a stem cell or donor lymphocyte infusion donor (not recorded which). It is not recorded whose cells these are; they may come from a transplant donor.

The CDR3 DNA follows: TGTGCCAGCATCCGACCGGACAGTTTGAACACTGAAGCTTTCTTT. It encodes CASIRPDSLNTEAFF. The genes are TRBV25-1 and TRBJ1-1, with D maybe TRBD1 (6 bases). Germline CDR1 MGHDK, CDR2 SYGVNS. V was pared by 7 bases and J by 0 bases, with 15 bases between. The CDR3 consists of 15 residues.